Listed here are 30 T cell receptor beta chains from one sample, sequenced in a study of T cells in localized non-small cell lung cancer. TCRdb's copy holds only in-frame clones and misses some; the assay was immunoSEQ multiplex PCR. The table has about 52,000 clones, more than 75% seen once. This specimen was PBMCs, taken before any cancer treatment. These receptors came from a female donor with stage II lung adenocarcinoma.

This sequence joins TRBV5-1 and TRBJ1-1, with TRBD1 identical over 8 bases. The CDR3 runs 13 residues. V shed 8 bases and J 4 bases; nucleotides not matched to a gene: 7. Germline V CDR1 and CDR2: SGHRS, YFSETQ. CDR3 loop: CASIGQGSTEAFF. The CDR3 DNA follows: TGCGCCAGTATAGGACAGGGTAGCACTGAAGCTTTCTTT.

This clone was seen a few times. The chain uses TRBV2 and TRBJ1-5; D gene ambiguous. CDR1 and CDR2 (germline): SNHLY, FYNNEI. V was clipped by 2 bases and J by 11 bases, with 13 bases between them. The CDR3 covers 13 residues. For the CDR3, the DNA is TGTGCCAGCAGTGAATCTGGCTCTTTGACCCAGCATTTT. Its translation: CASSESGSLTQHF.

This clone was seen more than once but under ten times. The chain joins TRBV7-9 to TRBJ1-2; TRBD1 aligns across 7 bases. The junction had 9 bases not matched to a gene; V was cut back by 9 bases and J by 2 bases. CDR1 SEHNR and CDR2 FQNEAQ come from the germline V gene (reference sequence). This CDR3 spans 14 amino acids. CDR3 sequence: CASSPLTGNYGYTF. The CDR3 bases are TGTGCCAGTTCCCCCCTGACAGGGAACTATGGCTACACCTTC. Based on the CDR3 plus reference TRBV7-9 and TRBJ1-2, the full variable domain is DTGVSQNPRHKITKRGQNVTFRCDPISEHNRLYWYRQTLGQGPEFLTYFQNEAQLEKSRLLSDRFSAERPKGSFSTLEIQRTEQGDSAMYLCASSPLTGNYGYTFGSGTRLTVV.

This clone has only one observation. This chain joins TRBV6-1 and TRBJ1-2, with TRBD1 identical over 7 bases. V lost 7 bases to trimming and J lost 4 bases; unmatched junction nucleotides: 9. This CDR3 comprises 14 residues. The germline V gene has CDR1 MNHNS and CDR2 SASEGT. Written as DNA, the CDR3 is TGTGCCAGCACCCCGACAGGGTTCGGCTATGGCTACACCTTC. Its translation: CASTPTGFGYGYTF.

The chain carries TRBV10-3 and TRBJ2-1; the match to TRBD1 covers 8 bases. The V and J ends lost 10 bases and 0 bases, in that order; junction bases with no gene match: 14. Germline V lookup: CDR1 ENHRY, CDR2 SYGVKD. This CDR3 is built from 17 residues. Here the CDR3 DNA reads TGTGCCACCGAGACAGGGGTTACCCTAAGCTCCTACAATGAGCAGTTCTTC. Translating it yields CATETGVTLSSYNEQFF.

This chain joins TRBV6-1 and TRBJ1-2; D is unclear. V gave up 5 bases and J gave up 0 bases, with 10 bases separating them. Germline CDR1 MNHNS, CDR2 SASEGT. The CDR3 has 14 amino acids. As DNA, the CDR3 is TGTGCCAGCAGTAGTTATACACCTAACTATGGCTACACCTTC. This translates into CASSSYTPNYGYTF.

The chain employs TRBV14 and TRBJ2-1; TRBD1 matches 9 bases. V lost 2 bases and J lost 8; bases outside the gene matches: 10. The CDR3 runs 16 residues. Germline V gene data show CDR1 as SGHDN and CDR2 as FVKESK. CDR3 protein: CASSQNPGTGFDEQFF. Written as DNA, the CDR3 is TGTGCCAGCAGCCAAAATCCCGGGACAGGGTTTGATGAGCAGTTCTTC.

This rearrangement joins TRBV10-2 to TRBJ2-2; D may be TRBD1 (6 bases). Germline V CDR1 and CDR2: WSHSY, SAAADI. This CDR3 region has 16 residues. Between the trimmed V and J ends, which lost 2 bases and 6 bases, there was a span of 16 bases. CDR3 in amino acids: CASSESRDRSAGELFF. CDR3 in DNA: TGCGCCAGCAGTGAGAGCCGTGACAGGTCGGCCGGGGAGCTGTTTTTT.

The chain recombines TRBV27 with TRBJ1-1; 7 bases match TRBD1. CDR3 size: 17 residues. Losses at the gene ends were 5 bases for V and 1 base for J; bases not matched to a gene: 13. CDR1 is MNHEY, CDR2 SMNVEV, per germline (reference sequence). The CDR3 DNA sequence: TGTGCCAGCAGTGGTAATACCAGGGGGACGGAGAACACTGAAGCTTTCTTT. Translating it yields CASSGNTRGTENTEAFF.

Turning to this clone: Additional DNA sequences in this sample encode the identical CDR3. CDR3 residues: CASSRGQGDYGYTF. The CDR3 region has the DNA TGTGCCAGCAGCCGGGGTCAGGGGGACTATGGCTACACCTTC. The genes are TRBV7-9 and TRBJ1-2, with 7 bases identical to TRBD1. The CDR3 extends over 14 amino acids. The J segment lost 3 bases and the V segment lost 5 bases, leaving 6 bases of the junction unmatched. From germline, CDR1 is SEHNR and CDR2 FQNEAQ (reference sequence).

This sequence joins TRBV5-1 and TRBJ1-3, with no clear D. The CDR3 loop spans 17 amino acids. CDR1 SGHRS and CDR2 YFSETQ come from the germline V gene. V was trimmed by 0 bases and J by 1 base, leaving 14 bases between them. CDR3 protein: CASSLAVSAISGNTIYF. The CDR3 nucleotides read TGCGCCAGCAGCTTGGCCGTCAGCGCCATTTCTGGAAACACCATATATTTT.

This rearrangement joins TRBV5-1 to TRBJ2-2, with unresolved D. This CDR3 is 15 amino acids long. Trimming left V 0 bases short and J 4 bases short, with 10 bases between. Germline V gene lookup returns CDR1 SGHRS and CDR2 YFSETQ. CDR3 in amino acids: CASSLEFRSTGELFF. CDR3 sequence (DNA): TGCGCCAGCAGCTTGGAGTTCAGATCCACCGGGGAGCTGTTTTTT.

V and J are TRBV7-9 and TRBJ1-2; tentatively, D is TRBD1 (6 bases). Per the germline V gene, CDR1 is SEHNR and CDR2 is FQNEAQ (reference sequence). The CDR3 spans 15 residues. V was shortened by 4 bases and J by 2 bases, with 14 bases between the two germline ends. CDR3 nucleotides: TGTGCCAGCAGCTCTGGAGGACAGAGGAACTATGGCTACACCTTC. Protein product: CASSSGGQRNYGYTF.

The V call is TRBV7-9, the J call TRBJ2-5, with D perhaps matching TRBD2 (5 bases). Germline CDR1 is SEHNR and CDR2 is FQNEAQ (reference sequence). Trimming shortened V by 6 bases and J by 8 bases, and 22 bases separated the two germline ends. The CDR3 is 15 residues long. The CDR3 nucleotides read TGTGCCAGCAGTTTAAGCGGCGAGACAAGGAGTACCCAGTACTTC. This codes for CASSLSGETRSTQYF.

V and J are TRBV18 and TRBJ2-1; 9 nucleotides align to TRBD1. The CDR3 extends over 17 amino acids. Per the germline V gene, CDR1 is KGHSH and CDR2 is LQKENI. Trimming cost V 0 bases and J 1 base; bases outside gene matches: 4. The CDR3 loop is CASSPPGTGWSYNEQFF. In DNA, the CDR3 is TGTGCCAGCTCACCACCGGGGACAGGGTGGTCCTACAATGAGCAGTTCTTC.

Points on this clone: The sample contains more than one DNA sequence encoding this CDR3. V gene TRBV18 combines with J gene TRBJ1-5, with D perhaps matching TRBD1 (5 bases). Germline CDR1 and CDR2: KGHSH and LQKENI. Trimming left V 3 bases short and J 2 bases short, with 8 bases between. This CDR3 spans 14 amino acids. CDR3 DNA sequence: TGTGCCAGCTCACCCGGACAAGGCAATCAGCCCCAGCATTTT. It codes for CASSPGQGNQPQHF.

The V and J genes are TRBV6-6 and TRBJ2-3; D not certain. The V end was cut by 5 bases, the J end by 0 bases, with 9 bases between. The CDR3 contains 14 residues. Germline V lookup: CDR1 MNHNY, CDR2 SVGAGI (reference sequence). The CDR3 reads CASSQDSSTDTQYF. As DNA, the CDR3 is TGTGCCAGCAGTCAAGATTCTAGCACAGATACGCAGTATTTT.

This clone was seen a single time. The rearrangement links TRBV13 to TRBJ1-1, with D possibly being TRBD1 (5 bases). The V end was cut by 1 base, the J end by 5 bases, with 11 bases between. There are 14 residues in the CDR3. Germline V gene sequence: CDR1 PRHDT, CDR2 FYEKMQ (reference sequence). The CDR3 loop reads CASSLEGFRTEAFF. CDR3 DNA sequence: TGTGCCAGCAGCTTAGAGGGGTTTCGGACTGAAGCTTTCTTT.

The V gene is TRBV6-5, the J gene TRBJ2-5; 10 bases line up with TRBD1. Trimming at V came to 6 bases and at J to 5 bases, leaving 6 bases not matched to a gene. This CDR3 is 14 amino acids long. CDR1 is MNHEY, CDR2 SVGAGI, per germline. CDR3 sequence reads: CASSPDRGEETQYF. In DNA, the CDR3 is TGTGCCAGCAGCCCGGACAGGGGGGAGGAGACCCAGTACTTC.

This chain connects TRBV5-6 to TRBJ2-1; the match to TRBD1 covers 8 bases. Per the germline V gene, CDR1 is SGHDT and CDR2 is YYEEEE. Losses at the gene ends were 4 bases for V and 4 bases for J; bases not matched to a gene: 7. The CDR3 loop spans 15 amino acids. The CDR3 sequence is CASSPTGVKYNEQFF. In DNA, the CDR3 is TGTGCCAGCAGCCCGACAGGGGTTAAATACAATGAGCAGTTCTTC.

The chain couples TRBV7-6 to TRBJ2-1; D is undetermined. CDR3 length: 15 amino acids. V gave up 2 bases and J gave up 2 bases, with 10 bases separating them. Germline V gene sequence: CDR1 SGHVS, CDR2 FNYEAQ. CDR3 bases: TGTGCCAGCAGCTTAAGGTCGGCAGCCTACAATGAGCAGTTCTTC. Protein: CASSLRSAAYNEQFF.

This rearrangement joins TRBV29-1 to TRBJ1-1, with D unclear. This CDR3 is built from 13 residues. The V and J ends lost 6 bases and 3 bases respectively, with 14 bases between them. CDR1 SQVTM and CDR2 ANQGSEA come from the germline V gene. As DNA, the CDR3 is TGCAGCGTCGCGCAGGCCCTCCACACTGAAGCTTTCTTT. Translation: CSVAQALHTEAFF.

This clone was detected only once. The chain employs TRBV12-5 and TRBJ2-3; a weak D match, TRBD1 (5 bases). Trimming removed 2 bases at V and 5 bases at J, with 14 bases between. The CDR3 consists of 15 residues. CDR1 and CDR2 (germline): LGHNT, FRNRAP. The CDR3 reads CASGLRIGQGDTQYF. CDR3 sequence (DNA): TGTGCTAGTGGTTTGCGAATTGGCCAGGGAGATACGCAGTATTTT.

CDR3: CASSIGAGRYTEAFF. As DNA, the CDR3 is TGTGCCAGTAGTATCGGGGCGGGGCGTTACACTGAAGCTTTCTTT. The chain has TRBV19 and TRBJ1-1; a weak D match, TRBD1 (5 bases). The CDR3 is 15 amino acids. Trimming took off 3 bases at V and 3 bases at J, with 14 bases between the two ends. In germline, CDR1 is LNHDA, CDR2 SQIVND (reference sequence).

The gene calls are TRBV5-1 and TRBJ1-2; 8 bases map to TRBD1. The CDR3 runs 13 residues. The V and J ends lost 6 bases and 3 bases, in that order; junction bases with no gene match: 4. In germline, CDR1 is SGHRS, CDR2 YFSETQ. CDR3: CASNEQGDYGYTF. As DNA, the CDR3 is TGCGCCAGCAACGAACAGGGGGACTATGGCTACACCTTC.

J is TRBJ1-2 and V is TRBV14; weak D call: TRBD1 (6 bases). The CDR3 contains 13 residues. Trimming took off 0 bases at V and 8 bases at J, with 10 bases between the two ends. Germline-derived CDR1 and CDR2 are SGHDN and FVKESK. CDR3 bases: TGTGCCAGCAGCCAAGAACAGGGAGGGGGCTACACCTTC. Protein product: CASSQEQGGGYTF.

As concerns this clone: Compared with germline, one end of the junction differs, possibly owing to a read error. Other DNA sequences within the sample encode an identical CDR3. The chain employs TRBV4-1 and TRBJ1-2, with 9 nucleotides matching TRBD1. The CDR3 sequence is 16 residues long. CDR1 MGHRA and CDR2 YSYEKL come from the germline V gene. CDR3 in DNA: TGTGCCAGCAGCCAACATACGGGACAGGGAACCTATGGCTACACCTTC. It is translated as CASSQHTGQGTYGYTF.

This rearrangement joins TRBV18 to TRBJ1-4, with D tentatively TRBD1 (6 bases). The germline V gene has CDR1 KGHSH and CDR2 LQKENI. Trimming took off 4 bases at V and 0 bases at J, with 12 bases between the two ends. The CDR3 covers 16 residues. The CDR3 region is CASSRRGAATNEKLFF. CDR3 DNA: TGTGCCAGCTCACGTCGGGGGGCCGCAACTAATGAAAAACTGTTTTTT. Supplemented by reference TRBV18 and TRBJ1-4, the full variable domain reads NAGVMQNPRHLVRRRGQEARLRCSPMKGHSHVYWYRQLPEEGLKFMVYLQKENIIDESGMPKERFSAEFPKEGPSILRIQQVVRGDSAAYFCASSRRGAATNEKLFFGSGTQLSVL.

This chain uses TRBV28 with TRBJ1-4, with 7 bases matching TRBD1. The V segment lost 7 bases and the J segment 8 bases; nucleotides outside the gene matches: 16. The CDR3 runs to 16 residues. Germline V gene sequence: CDR1 MDHEN, CDR2 SYDVKM. The CDR3 DNA reads TGTGCCAGCACCCGACCTGGGAGGGGGCTGGGGGAAAAACTGTTTTTT. Encoded protein: CASTRPGRGLGEKLFF.

This sequence joins TRBV10-2 and TRBJ2-7, with D possibly matching TRBD1 (6 bases). The CDR3 has 12 amino acids. V lost 3 bases to trimming and J lost 7 bases, with 10 bases between them. Germline V gene lookup returns CDR1 WSHSY and CDR2 SAAADI. The CDR3 DNA sequence: TGCGCCAGCAGTGACAGGGGTCCTGAGCAGTACTTC. It translates to CASSDRGPEQYF.